A selection of T cell receptor beta chains follows, all from one sample in a study of blood T cell repertoires in COVID-19. Assay used: immunoSEQ multiplex PCR; TCRdb lists only in-frame clones, some missing. This table has 300,000 to 350,000 clones, 80% to 90% appearing once. The specimen sequenced was peripheral blood. These receptors all stem from a man younger than 45 with COVID-19, enrolled during active disease. Both conserved end residues are part of each CDR3. A D gene is named only where the DNA matches it firmly. Part of the rows lack a size; the others show once, few, many or a class for expanded clones.

d_call	v_call	j_call	clone_size	cdr3_nt	cdr3_aa
-	TRBV19	TRBJ2-5	-	TGTGCCAGTAGTCAAAGGGAGGGGGACCAAGAGACCCAGTACTTC	CASSQREGDQETQYF
-	TRBV6-2/TRBV6-3	TRBJ2-7	-	TGTGCCAGCAGTTACCCAAACCAGTACGAGCAGTACTTC	CASSYPNQYEQYF
-	TRBV4-3	TRBJ2-3	-	TGCGCCAGCAGCCCCAATACAGGGAAAACAGATACGCAGTATTTT	CASSPNTGKTDTQYF
-	TRBV30	TRBJ2-7	-	TGTGCCTGGAGTGTACTCAACGAGCAGTACTTC	CAWSVLNEQYF
-	TRBV6-5	TRBJ2-5	-	TGTGCCAGCAGTTACTCGGGACCAGGGGTCCAAGAGACCCAGTACTTC	CASSYSGPGVQETQYF
TRBD1	TRBV19	TRBJ2-7	-	TGTGCCAGTACCTGGACAGGGAATACGCGCGAGCAGTACTTC	CASTWTGNTREQYF
TRBD1	TRBV4-3	TRBJ1-2	-	TGCGCCAGCAGCCAAGATCCCACAGGGGGCTATGGCTACACCTTC	CASSQDPTGGYGYTF
-	TRBV2	TRBJ2-5	-	TGTGCCAGTCGACAGACCCAAGAGACCCAGTACTTC	CASRQTQETQYF
TRBD2	TRBV7-6	TRBJ2-5	-	TGTGCCAGCAGCATGGGACTAGCGGGATTAGAGACCCAGTACTTC	CASSMGLAGLETQYF
-	TRBV9	TRBJ2-4	-	TGTGCCAGCAGCTCGACCTCCGGGGCCAAAAACATTCAGTACTTC	CASSSTSGAKNIQYF
-	TRBV6-2/TRBV6-3	TRBJ2-7	-	TGTGCCAGCAGTTACTCGTTCATACAGTACTCCTACGAGCAGTACTTC	CASSYSFIQYSYEQYF
-	TRBV5-4	TRBJ1-1	-	TGTGCCAGCAGCTTACAGGGGAACACTGAAGCTTTCTTT	CASSLQGNTEAFF
-	TRBV27	TRBJ1-1	-	TGTGCCAGTGGAACCGGGTTCACTGAAGCTTTCTTT	CASGTGFTEAFF
-	TRBV27	TRBJ1-6	-	TGTGCCAGCAGCCCCTCCTGGGGCGAGTATAATTCACCCCTCCACTTT	CASSPSWGEYNSPLHF
-	TRBV5-5	TRBJ2-3	-	TGTGCCAGCAGCTTGGTTTCGGGAGATGGCACAGATACGCAGTATTTT	CASSLVSGDGTDTQYF
-	TRBV30	TRBJ1-2	-	TGTGCCTGGAAACCCCTTTACTTCAGGGCAGCCTATGGCTACACCTTC	CAWKPLYFRAAYGYTF
TRBD1	TRBV27	TRBJ2-1	few	TGTGCCAGCAGATCCGGGACAGGATACAATGAGCAGTTCTTC	CASRSGTGYNEQFF
-	TRBV3-1/TRBV3-2	TRBJ2-5	-	TGTGCCAGCAGCCAATATGGGGCAAGTATGGAGACCCAGTACTTC	CASSQYGASMETQYF
-	TRBV19	TRBJ1-2	-	TGTGCCAGTAGTATCCCACTGATACCCCATGGCTACACCTTC	CASSIPLIPHGYTF